This T cell receptor beta chain was sequenced for a study of beta chain features in type 1 diabetes. Across the whole study: Patients looked much like healthy donors when it came to age, gender and cell yields. Overall study results and limits: Shortening of TCRB CDR3s, moderate but significant, appeared in all four CD4+ subsets of Type 1 diabetes patients.

Expressed TCRB transcripts got sequenced, as all isolated RNA was reverse transcribed. Here immunoSEQ multiplex PCR was the method, and the copy in TCRdb shows in-frame clones only, minus some. The sample holds about 15,000 clones, 69% seen once. About this clone: Its antigen is still unknown.

Germline V gene lookup returns CDR1 ENHRY and CDR2 SYGVKD. The CDR3 loop spans 13 amino acids. Germline trimming cut 9 bases from V and 1 base from J; bases unmatched to any gene: 1. The chain employs TRBV10-3 and TRBJ2-3, with 10 bases lining up with TRBD1. This TCR came from a man aged 25 to 40 with type 1 diabetes. Material: Tregs from blood. CDR3 sequence: CAIGTGGTDTQYF. CDR3 coding DNA: TGTGCCATTGGGACAGGGGGCACAGATACGCAGTATTTT.